This TCR beta chain stems from a study of T cells in localized non-small cell lung cancer. TCRdb's table, derived via immunoSEQ multiplex PCR, lists solely in-frame clones and lacks some. This sample has approximately 25,000 clones; roughly 87% occur once, and the top ten carry 0.9% to 1.2%. The ends were cut back, 0 bases at V and 0 bases at J, with 9 bases in the middle. CDR1 is SGHKS and CDR2 is YYEKEE in the germline V gene (reference sequence). CDR3 length: 15 residues. This specimen consisted of peripheral blood, obtained before any cancer treatment. The V and J genes are TRBV5-5 and TRBJ2-5, with unresolved D. This sequence was found in a woman aged 40-69 years with stage I lung adenocarcinoma. The CDR3 loop reads CASSLGFGNQETQYF. Written as DNA, the CDR3 is TGTGCCAGCAGCTTGGGGTTCGGCAACCAAGAGACCCAGTACTTC. Full variable domain (outside the CDR3, taken from reference TRBV5-5 and TRBJ2-5): DAGVTQSPTHLIKTRGQQVTLRCSPISGHKSVSWYQQVLGQGPQFIFQYYEKEERGRGNFPDRFSARQFPNYSSELNVNALLLGDSALYLCASSLGFGNQETQYFGPGTRLLVL.